The 5 T cell receptor beta chains listed next were all sequenced from one sample in a study of T-cell reconstitution after alpha-beta-depleted transplantation in children. Unique molecular identifiers were used to barcode this TCRbeta library. TCRdb reprocessed the PCR reads via MiXCR and lists one record per CDR3 protein. The top ten hold under 35% of the sample, which has over 400,000 distinct CDR3 sequences, 43% seen once. The starting material was PBMCs, obtained before TCRalphabeta/CD19-depleted stem cell transplant. The receptors were sampled from a girl aged 2 to 10 with aplastic anemia, due to receive a stem cell transplant.

The chain is built from TRBV20-1 and TRBJ1-2, with a weak D call TRBD1 (5 bases). The CDR3 loop spans 16 amino acids. Germline-derived CDR1 and CDR2 are DFQATT and SNEGSKA (reference sequence). V was cut by 0 bases and J by 5 bases, with 19 bases left in between. The CDR3 DNA sequence: TGCAGTGCTAGAGATGTGACCTCCACACAGGCTTATGGCTACACCTTC. The encoded protein is CSARDVTSTQAYGYTF.

This clonotype was observed a handful of times. This rearrangement joins TRBV7-2 to TRBJ2-7, with 9 positions matching TRBD1. CDR3 length: 16 amino acids. Germline CDR1 SGHTA, CDR2 FQGNSA. With 4 bases clipped from V and 1 base from J, the junction kept 8 bases outside the gene matches. This CDR3 is CASSSLRGQGSYEQYF. The CDR3 DNA sequence: TGTGCCAGCAGCTCACTCCGTGGACAGGGGTCCTACGAGCAGTACTTC.

The V gene is TRBV20-1, the J gene TRBJ1-5; 7 bases line up with TRBD1. The germline V gene encodes CDR1 DFQATT and CDR2 SNEGSKA (reference sequence). Trimming removed 1 base from V and 6 bases from J; junction bases left unmatched: 12. CDR3 size: 16 residues. CDR3 DNA: TGCAGTGCTAGAGGTCCCGGGACAGATCGAGGTCAGCCCCAGCATTTT. Amino acid sequence: CSARGPGTDRGQPQHF.

This clonotype was seen once. A much larger clone lies a single base off, so this may be a read error. V and J are TRBV4-1 and TRBJ1-3; D gene unclear. This CDR3 has 15 amino acids. From germline, CDR1 is MGHRA and CDR2 YSYEKL. Trimming shortened V by 4 bases and J by 0 bases, and 10 bases separated the two germline ends. The CDR3 sequence is CASSRITGSGNTIYF. CDR3 nucleotide sequence: TGCGCCAGCAGCCGCATTACGGGCTCTGGAAACACCATATATTTT.

The V gene is TRBV5-1, the J gene TRBJ2-1, with 8 bases that match TRBD2. From germline, CDR1 is SGHRS and CDR2 YFSETQ. V shed 2 bases and J 9 bases; nucleotides not matched to a gene: 10. The CDR3 covers 15 residues. The CDR3 loop reads CASSFPSGSVGEQFF. CDR3 coding DNA: TGCGCCAGCAGCTTTCCAAGCGGGAGTGTTGGTGAGCAGTTCTTC.